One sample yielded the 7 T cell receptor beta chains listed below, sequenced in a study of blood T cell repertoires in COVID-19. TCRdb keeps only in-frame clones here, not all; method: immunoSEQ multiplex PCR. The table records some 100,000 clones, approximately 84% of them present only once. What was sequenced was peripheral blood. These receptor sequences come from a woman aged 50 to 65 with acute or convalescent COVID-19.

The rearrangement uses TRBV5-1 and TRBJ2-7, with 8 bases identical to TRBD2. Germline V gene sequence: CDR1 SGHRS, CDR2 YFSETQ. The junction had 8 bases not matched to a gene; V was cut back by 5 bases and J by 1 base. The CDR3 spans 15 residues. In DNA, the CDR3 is TGCGCCAGCAGGAGCGGGGGCCCGGAGTCCTACGAGCAGTACTTC. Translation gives CASRSGGPESYEQYF.

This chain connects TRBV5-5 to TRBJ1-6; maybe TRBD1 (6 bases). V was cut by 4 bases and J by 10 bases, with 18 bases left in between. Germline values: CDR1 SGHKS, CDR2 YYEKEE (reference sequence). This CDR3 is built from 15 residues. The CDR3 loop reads CASSGQPLQGSPLHF. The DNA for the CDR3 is TGTGCCAGCAGCGGCCAACCCCTACAGGGATCACCCCTCCACTTT.

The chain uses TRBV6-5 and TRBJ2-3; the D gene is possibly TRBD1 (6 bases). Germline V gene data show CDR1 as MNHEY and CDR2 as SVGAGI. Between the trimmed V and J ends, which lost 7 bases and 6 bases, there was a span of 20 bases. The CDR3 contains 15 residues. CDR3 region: CASNGQPQIRDTQYF. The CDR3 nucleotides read TGTGCCAGCAATGGACAGCCCCAGATTAGGGATACGCAGTATTTT.

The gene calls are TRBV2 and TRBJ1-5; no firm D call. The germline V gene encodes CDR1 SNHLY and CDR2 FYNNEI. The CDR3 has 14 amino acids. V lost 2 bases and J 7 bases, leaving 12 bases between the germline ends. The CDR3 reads CASSELISDQPQHF. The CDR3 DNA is TGTGCCAGCAGTGAACTCATTAGCGACCAGCCCCAGCATTTT.

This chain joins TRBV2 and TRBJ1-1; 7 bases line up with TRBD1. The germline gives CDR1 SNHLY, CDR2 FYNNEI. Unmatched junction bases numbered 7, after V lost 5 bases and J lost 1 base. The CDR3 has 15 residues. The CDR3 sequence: CASSIPGTANTEAFF. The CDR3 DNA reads TGTGCCAGCAGTATTCCCGGGACAGCGAACACTGAAGCTTTCTTT.

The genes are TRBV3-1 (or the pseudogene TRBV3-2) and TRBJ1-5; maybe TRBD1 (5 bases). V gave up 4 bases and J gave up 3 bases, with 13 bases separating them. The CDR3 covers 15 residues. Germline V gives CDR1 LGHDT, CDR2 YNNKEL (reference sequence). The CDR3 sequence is CASSLRAGPNQPQHF. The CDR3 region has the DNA TGTGCCAGCAGCCTTAGGGCAGGGCCCAATCAGCCCCAGCATTTT.

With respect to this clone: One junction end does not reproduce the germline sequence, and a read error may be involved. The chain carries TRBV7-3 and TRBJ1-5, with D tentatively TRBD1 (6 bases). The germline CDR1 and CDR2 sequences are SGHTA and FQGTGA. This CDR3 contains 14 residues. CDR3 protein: CASRFRGNNQPQHF. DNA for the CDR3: TGTGCCAGCCGCTTCAGGGGAAACAATCAGCCCCAGCATTTT.